This TCR beta chain came from a study of blood T cell repertoires in COVID-19. Background on the study: Acute-phase and convalescent COVID-19 samples originated in the United States, Italy and Spain. Sources were T cells, B-cell-depleted T cells, or PBMCs; the material itself was cDNA or gDNA.

CDR1 and CDR2 (germline): SGDLS, YYNGEE. V was clipped by 0 bases and J by 8 bases, with 11 bases between them. The length of the CDR3 is 13 residues. Original handling: Quantification of nucleated cells was approximated via reference gene primer amplification. Sequencing used immunoSEQ multiplex PCR; TCRdb keeps in-frame clones, though not all of them. The D gene and trimming were derived from the DNA, and the V and J assignments and clone size from that table. The sample has approximately 77,000 clones; less than 85% are singletons. The sample holds a few counts of this clone. The material sequenced was peripheral blood. The rearrangement uses TRBV9 and TRBJ1-2; D gene ambiguous. The sequence derives from a woman in her seventies with acute or convalescent COVID-19. The CDR3 sequence is CASSVGEGSGYTF. Here the CDR3 DNA reads TGTGCCAGCAGCGTAGGGGAGGGAAGCGGCTACACCTTC.